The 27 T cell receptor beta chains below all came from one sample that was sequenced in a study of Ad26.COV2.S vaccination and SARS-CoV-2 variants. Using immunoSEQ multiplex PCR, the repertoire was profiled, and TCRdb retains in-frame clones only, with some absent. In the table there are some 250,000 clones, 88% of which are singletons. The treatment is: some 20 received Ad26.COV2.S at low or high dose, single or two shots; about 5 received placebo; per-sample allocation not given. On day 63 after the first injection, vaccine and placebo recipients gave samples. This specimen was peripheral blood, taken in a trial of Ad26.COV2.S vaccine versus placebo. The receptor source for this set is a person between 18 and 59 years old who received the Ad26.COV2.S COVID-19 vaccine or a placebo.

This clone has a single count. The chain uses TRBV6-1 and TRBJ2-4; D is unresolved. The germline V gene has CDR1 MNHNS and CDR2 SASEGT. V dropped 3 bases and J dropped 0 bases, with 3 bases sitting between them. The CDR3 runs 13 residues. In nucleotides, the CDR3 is TGTGCCAGCAGTGAGACAGCCAAAAACATTCAGTACTTC. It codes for CASSETAKNIQYF.

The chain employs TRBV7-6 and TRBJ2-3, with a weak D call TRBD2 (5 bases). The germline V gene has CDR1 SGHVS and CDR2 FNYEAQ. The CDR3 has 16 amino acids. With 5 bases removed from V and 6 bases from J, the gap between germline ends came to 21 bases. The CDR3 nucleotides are TGTGCCAGCAGCCCTAGGGTATTCCGGACGGGGGATACGCAGTATTTT. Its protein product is CASSPRVFRTGDTQYF. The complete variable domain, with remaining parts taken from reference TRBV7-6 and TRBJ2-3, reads GAGVSQSPRYKVTKRGQDVALRCDPISGHVSLYWYRQALGQGPEFLTYFNYEAQQDKSGLPNDRFSAERPEGSISTLTIQRTEQRDSAMYRCASSPRVFRTGDTQYFGPGTRLTVL.

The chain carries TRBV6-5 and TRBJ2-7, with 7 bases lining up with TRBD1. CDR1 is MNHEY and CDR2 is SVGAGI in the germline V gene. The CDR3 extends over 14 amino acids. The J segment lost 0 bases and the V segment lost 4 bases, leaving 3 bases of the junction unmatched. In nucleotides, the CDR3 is TGTGCCAGCAGTTGGCAGGGGGTCTCCTACGAGCAGTACTTC. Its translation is CASSWQGVSYEQYF.

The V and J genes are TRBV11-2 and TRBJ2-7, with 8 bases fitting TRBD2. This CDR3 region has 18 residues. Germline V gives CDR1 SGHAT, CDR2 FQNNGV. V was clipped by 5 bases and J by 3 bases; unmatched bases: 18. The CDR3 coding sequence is TGTGCCAGCAGCCTGACAAGATCCCGAAGCGGGAGCCTCTACGAGCAGTACTTC. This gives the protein CASSLTRSRSGSLYEQYF.

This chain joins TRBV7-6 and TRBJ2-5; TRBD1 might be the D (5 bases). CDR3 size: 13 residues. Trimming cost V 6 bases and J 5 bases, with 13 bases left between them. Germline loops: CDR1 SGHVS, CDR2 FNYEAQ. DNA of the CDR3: TGTGCCAGCAGTCCCGACAGATCGGAGACCCAGTACTTC. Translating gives CASSPDRSETQYF.

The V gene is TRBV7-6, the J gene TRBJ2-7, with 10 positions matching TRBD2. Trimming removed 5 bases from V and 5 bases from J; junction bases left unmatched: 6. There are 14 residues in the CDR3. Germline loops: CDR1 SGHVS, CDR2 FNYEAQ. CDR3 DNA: TGTGCCAGCAGCAATAGCGGGGGGCTGGACGAGCAGTACTTC. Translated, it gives CASSNSGGLDEQYF.

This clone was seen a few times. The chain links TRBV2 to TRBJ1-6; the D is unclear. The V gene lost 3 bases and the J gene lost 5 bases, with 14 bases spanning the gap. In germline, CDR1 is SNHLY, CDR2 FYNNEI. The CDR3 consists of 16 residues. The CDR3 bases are TGTGCCAGCAGTGATCCGGGGAGCTATCATAATTCACCCCTCCACTTT. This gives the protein CASSDPGSYHNSPLHF.

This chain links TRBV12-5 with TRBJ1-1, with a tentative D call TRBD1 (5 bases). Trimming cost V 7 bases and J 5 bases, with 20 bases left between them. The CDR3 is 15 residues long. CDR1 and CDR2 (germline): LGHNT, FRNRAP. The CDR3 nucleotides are TGTGCTAGTGCCTCTACGACGGCAGGACAAACTGAAGCTTTCTTT. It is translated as CASASTTAGQTEAFF.

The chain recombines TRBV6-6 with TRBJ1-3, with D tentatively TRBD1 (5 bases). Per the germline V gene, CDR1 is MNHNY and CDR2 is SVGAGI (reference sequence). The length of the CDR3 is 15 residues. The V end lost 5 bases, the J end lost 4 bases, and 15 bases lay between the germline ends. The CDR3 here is CASSLLGGMGNTIYF. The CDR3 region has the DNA TGTGCCAGCAGTCTGCTCGGGGGAATGGGAAACACCATATATTTT.

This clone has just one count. CDR3 in DNA: TGTGCCAGCTCACCTCCCAATGAGTGGGAAAAACTGTTTTTT. Amino acids: CASSPPNEWEKLFF. The rearrangement links TRBV18 to TRBJ1-4; D gene uncertain. The CDR3 loop spans 14 amino acids. Trimming pared 3 bases from V and 8 bases from J, leaving 13 bases between. The V gene's germline CDR1 is KGHSH and CDR2 LQKENI.

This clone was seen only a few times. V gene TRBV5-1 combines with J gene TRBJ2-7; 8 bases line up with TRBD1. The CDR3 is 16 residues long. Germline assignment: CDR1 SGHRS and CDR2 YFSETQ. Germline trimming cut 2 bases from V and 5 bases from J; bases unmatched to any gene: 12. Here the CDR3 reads CASSLGPGTGFNEQYF. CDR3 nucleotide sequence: TGCGCCAGCAGCTTAGGTCCCGGGACAGGTTTCAACGAGCAGTACTTC.

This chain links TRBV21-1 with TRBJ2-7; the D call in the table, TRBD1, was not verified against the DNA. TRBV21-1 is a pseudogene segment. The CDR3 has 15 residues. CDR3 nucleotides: TGTGCCAGCAGTCCCGTGAGGACAGCTCTAAAGGGGCAGTACTTC. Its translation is CASSPVRTALKGQYF.

The CDR3 DNA reads TGTGCCAGCAGCCTCCTGGCAGCCGGAGACTCTGGAAACACCATATATTTT. Encoded protein: CASSLLAAGDSGNTIYF. J is TRBJ1-3 and V is TRBV7-8, with D unresolved. V gave up 5 bases and J gave up 0 bases, with 17 bases separating them. Per the germline V gene, CDR1 is SGHVS and CDR2 is FQNEAQ. The CDR3 spans 17 residues.

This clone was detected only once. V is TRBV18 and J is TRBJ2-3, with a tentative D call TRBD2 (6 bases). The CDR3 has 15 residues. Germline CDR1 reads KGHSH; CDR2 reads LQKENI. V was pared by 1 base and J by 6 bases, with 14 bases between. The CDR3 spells CASSPQRVQRDTQYF. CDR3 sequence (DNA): TGTGCCAGCTCACCACAGCGGGTCCAACGGGATACGCAGTATTTT.

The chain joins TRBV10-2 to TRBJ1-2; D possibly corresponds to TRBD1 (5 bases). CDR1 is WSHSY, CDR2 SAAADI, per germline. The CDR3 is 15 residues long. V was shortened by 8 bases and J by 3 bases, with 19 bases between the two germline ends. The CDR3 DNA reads TGCGCCAGCGGAGGTGGGGACGCCAGACACTATGGCTACACCTTC. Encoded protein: CASGGGDARHYGYTF.

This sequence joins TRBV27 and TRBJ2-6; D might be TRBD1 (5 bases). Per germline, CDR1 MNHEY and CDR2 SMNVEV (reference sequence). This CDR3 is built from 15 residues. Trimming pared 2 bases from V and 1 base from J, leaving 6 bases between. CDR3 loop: CASSLGQSGANVLTF. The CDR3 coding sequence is TGTGCCAGCAGTTTAGGACAATCTGGGGCCAACGTCCTGACTTTC.

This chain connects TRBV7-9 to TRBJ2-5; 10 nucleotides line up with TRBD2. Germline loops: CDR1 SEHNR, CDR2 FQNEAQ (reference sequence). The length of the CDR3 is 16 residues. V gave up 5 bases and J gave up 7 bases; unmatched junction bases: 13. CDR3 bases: TGTGCCAGCAGCCCACCAACTAGCGGGGACCCCGGGACCCAGTACTTC. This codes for CASSPPTSGDPGTQYF.

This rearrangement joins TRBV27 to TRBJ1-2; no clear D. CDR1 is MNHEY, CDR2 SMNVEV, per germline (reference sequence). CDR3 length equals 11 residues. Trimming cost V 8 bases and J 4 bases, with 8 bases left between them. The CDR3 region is CASVQIYGYTF. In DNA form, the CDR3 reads TGTGCCAGCGTACAGATCTATGGCTACACCTTC.

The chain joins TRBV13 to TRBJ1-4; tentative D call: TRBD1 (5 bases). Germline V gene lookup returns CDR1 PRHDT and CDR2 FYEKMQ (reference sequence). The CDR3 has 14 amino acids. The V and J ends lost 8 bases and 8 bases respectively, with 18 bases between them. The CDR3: CASQEGQGMEKLFF. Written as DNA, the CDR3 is TGTGCCAGCCAAGAAGGGCAGGGAATGGAAAAACTGTTTTTT.

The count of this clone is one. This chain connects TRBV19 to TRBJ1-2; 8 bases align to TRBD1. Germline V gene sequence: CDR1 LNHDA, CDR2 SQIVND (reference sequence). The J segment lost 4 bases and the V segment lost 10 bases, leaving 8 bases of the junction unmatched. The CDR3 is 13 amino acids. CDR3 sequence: CATDRGPPYGYTF. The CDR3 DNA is TGTGCCACCGACAGGGGACCCCCCTATGGCTACACCTTC.

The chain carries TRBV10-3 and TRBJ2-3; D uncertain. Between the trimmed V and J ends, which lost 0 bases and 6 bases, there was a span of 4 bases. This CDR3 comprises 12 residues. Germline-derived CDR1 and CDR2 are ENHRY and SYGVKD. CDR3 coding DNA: TGTGCCATCAGTGAGTCGGTGGATACGCAGTATTTT. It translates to CAISESVDTQYF.

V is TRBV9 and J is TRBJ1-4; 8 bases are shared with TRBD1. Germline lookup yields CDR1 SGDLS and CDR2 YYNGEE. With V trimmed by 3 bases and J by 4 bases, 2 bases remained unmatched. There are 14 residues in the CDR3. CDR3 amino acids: CASSAQGGNEKLFF. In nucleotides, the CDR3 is TGTGCCAGCAGCGCACAGGGGGGTAATGAAAAACTGTTTTTT.

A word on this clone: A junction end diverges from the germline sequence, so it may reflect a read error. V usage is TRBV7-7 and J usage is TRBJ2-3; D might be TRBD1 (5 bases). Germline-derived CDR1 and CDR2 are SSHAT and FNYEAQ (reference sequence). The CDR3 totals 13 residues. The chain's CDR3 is CASSPQEEDTQYF. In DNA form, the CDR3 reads TGTGCTAGCAGCCCACAGGAAGAGGATACGCAGTATTTT.

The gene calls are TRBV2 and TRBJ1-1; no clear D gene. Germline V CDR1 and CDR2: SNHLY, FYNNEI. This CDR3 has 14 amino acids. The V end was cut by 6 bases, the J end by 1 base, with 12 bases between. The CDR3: CASSVAVQNTEAFF. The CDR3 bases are TGTGCCAGCAGCGTGGCCGTACAGAACACTGAAGCTTTCTTT.

The CDR3 nucleotides are TGCGCCAGCAGCTTGAATTGGGACAGTGGCTACACCTTC. This sequence encodes CASSLNWDSGYTF. The genes are TRBV5-1 and TRBJ1-2; TRBD1 matches 7 bases. This CDR3 contains 13 residues. The J segment lost 7 bases and the V segment lost 1 base, leaving 4 bases of the junction unmatched. CDR1 is SGHRS, CDR2 YFSETQ, per germline.

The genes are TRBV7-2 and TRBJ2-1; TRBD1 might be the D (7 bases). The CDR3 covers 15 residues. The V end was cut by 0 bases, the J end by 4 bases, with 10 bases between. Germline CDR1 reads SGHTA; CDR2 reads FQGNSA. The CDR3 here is CASSLAAGGYNEQFF. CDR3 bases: TGTGCCAGCAGCTTAGCGGCAGGGGGGTACAATGAGCAGTTCTTC.

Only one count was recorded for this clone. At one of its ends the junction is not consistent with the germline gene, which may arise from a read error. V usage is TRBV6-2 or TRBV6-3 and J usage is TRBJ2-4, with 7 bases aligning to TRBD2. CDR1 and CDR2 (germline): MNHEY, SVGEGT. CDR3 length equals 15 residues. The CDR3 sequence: CASSWTGTTGLFPHF. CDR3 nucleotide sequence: TGTGCCAGCAGTTGGACCGGGACTACCGGCCTTTTTCCGCACTTC.